The 30 T cell receptor beta chains below were found in one sample sequenced in a study of post-analysis software for immune sequencing data. Broader study findings: About five TRBV segments were more frequent in patients than controls; TRBV5-6, TRBV5-1 and TRBV20-1 belonged to this group.

These receptors lack a known antigen. TCR beta cDNA libraries had unique molecular identifiers. From the PCR reads, TCRdb called clonotypes with MiXCR, one entry per CDR3 protein. The sample gives some 700,000 distinct CDR3 sequences, roughly three fifths of which show up once; about 11% is in the top ten. Source material: blood. Every receptor here comes from a girl aged 2-10 years with multiple sclerosis.

The J gene is TRBJ2-5, the V gene TRBV5-1, with 9 bases fitting TRBD1. CDR3 size: 15 residues. The V and J ends lost 3 bases and 7 bases, in that order; junction bases with no gene match: 10. The germline V gene has CDR1 SGHRS and CDR2 YFSETQ. CDR3 DNA sequence: TGCGCCAGCAGCTGGAAGTGGGACAGGGAAGGGACCCAGTACTTC. This sequence encodes CASSWKWDREGTQYF.

The V gene is TRBV6-2 or TRBV6-3, the J gene TRBJ2-7, with 9 bases lining up with TRBD1. The J segment lost 1 base and the V segment lost 2 bases, leaving 9 bases of the junction unmatched. The CDR3 has 17 amino acids. The germline gives CDR1 MNHEY, CDR2 SVGEGT. The chain's CDR3 is CASSYNPQGARSYEQYF. The CDR3 nucleotides read TGTGCCAGCAGTTACAATCCACAGGGGGCGAGGTCCTACGAGCAGTACTTC.

This rearrangement joins TRBV6-1 to TRBJ1-1, with unresolved D. The germline CDR1 and CDR2 sequences are MNHNS and SASEGT. V gave up 1 base and J gave up 4 bases, with 13 bases separating them. The CDR3 has 15 amino acids. CDR3 protein: CASSEVAGKGTEAFF. The CDR3 DNA follows: TGTGCCAGCAGTGAAGTAGCGGGAAAGGGCACTGAAGCTTTCTTT.

This clonotype has more than one count but fewer than ten. This CDR3 reads CSASLSSGGYNEQFF. In DNA, the CDR3 is TGCAGTGCTAGTTTATCGAGCGGGGGTTACAATGAGCAGTTCTTC. V and J are TRBV20-1 and TRBJ2-1; 8 positions agree with TRBD2. The junction had 8 bases not matched to a gene; V was cut back by 3 bases and J by 4 bases. The CDR3 covers 15 residues. The V gene's germline CDR1 is DFQATT and CDR2 SNEGSKA (reference sequence).

CDR3 in amino acids: CASSVEDSRLHTQYF. CDR3 bases: TGTGCCAGCAGCGTAGAAGACTCCCGGTTACATACGCAGTATTTT. The rearrangement uses TRBV9 and TRBJ2-3; D remains unclear. The germline gives CDR1 SGDLS, CDR2 YYNGEE. This CDR3 spans 15 amino acids. Trimming took off 0 bases at V and 7 bases at J, with 15 bases between the two ends.

The chain combines TRBV10-3 with TRBJ2-5; 7 positions agree with TRBD2. V was clipped by 3 bases and J by 2 bases; unmatched bases: 3. The CDR3 sequence is 14 residues long. Germline V gene sequence: CDR1 ENHRY, CDR2 SYGVKD. The CDR3 region has the DNA TGTGCCATCAGTGATTTAGCGGGTCAAGAGACCCAGTACTTC. Translation gives CAISDLAGQETQYF.

This clonotype was counted a few times. V usage is TRBV12-3 or TRBV12-4 and J usage is TRBJ2-1; TRBD2 matches at 7 bases. The CDR3 runs 16 residues. J gave up 7 bases and V 5 bases, and 14 bases lay outside the gene matches. The CDR3 here is CASSPEERGNGNEQFF. In DNA, the CDR3 is TGTGCCAGCAGTCCAGAGGAGCGGGGCAATGGTAATGAGCAGTTCTTC.

The rearrangement uses TRBV5-1 and TRBJ2-3, with a tentative D call TRBD2 (5 bases). The CDR3 is made up of 15 amino acids. From germline, CDR1 is SGHRS and CDR2 YFSETQ. Trimming stripped 1 base from V and 4 bases from J, with 13 bases between. CDR3 in amino acids: CASSLSGLAPDTQYF. The DNA of the CDR3 is TGCGCCAGCAGCTTGAGTGGCCTAGCCCCAGATACGCAGTATTTT. The variable domain in full, completed from reference TRBV5-1 and TRBJ2-3, reads KAGVTQTPRYLIKTRGQQVTLSCSPISGHRSVSWYQQTPGQGLQFLFEYFSETQRNKGNFPGRFSGRQFSNSRSEMNVSTLELGDSALYLCASSLSGLAPDTQYFGPGTRLTVL.

The chain employs TRBV5-6 and TRBJ1-1, with 10 bases aligning to TRBD1. Germline CDR1 and CDR2: SGHDT and YYEEEE. CDR3 length equals 14 residues. J gave up 6 bases and V 4 bases, and 6 bases lay outside the gene matches. CDR3 region: CASSPGTGDPEAFF. The DNA of the CDR3 is TGTGCCAGCAGCCCCGGGACAGGGGACCCTGAAGCTTTCTTT.

The chain recombines TRBV5-1 with TRBJ2-7; D ambiguous. Trimming took 2 bases from V and 0 from J, leaving 9 bases between them. CDR1 and CDR2 (germline): SGHRS, YFSETQ. This CDR3 is 14 amino acids long. The DNA of the CDR3 is TGCGCCAGCAGCTTCCGACGGAACTCCTACGAGCAGTACTTC. This gives the protein CASSFRRNSYEQYF. Complete variable domain (other parts from reference TRBV5-1 and TRBJ2-7): KAGVTQTPRYLIKTRGQQVTLSCSPISGHRSVSWYQQTPGQGLQFLFEYFSETQRNKGNFPGRFSGRQFSNSRSEMNVSTLELGDSALYLCASSFRRNSYEQYFGPGTRLTVT.

Details on this clonotype: Its ends do not fully match the called genes, so a read error is possible. This CDR3 is CASSLGTSNEHFF. For the CDR3, the DNA is TGTGCCAGCAGCCTCGGAACTAGTAATGAGCACTTCTTC. The chain couples TRBV4-2 to TRBJ2-1, with D perhaps TRBD2 (5 bases). Germline CDR1 reads LGHNA; CDR2 reads YNFKEQ. This CDR3 is built from 13 residues.

The CDR3: CASSHGQAGGYTF. The CDR3 region has the DNA TGTGCCAGCAGCCACGGACAGGCTGGTGGCTACACCTTC. The chain carries TRBV7-2 and TRBJ1-2; TRBD1 agrees at 7 bases. V was clipped by 5 bases and J by 7 bases; unmatched bases: 7. Germline CDR1 and CDR2: SGHTA and FQGNSA. The CDR3 runs to 13 residues.

This clonotype was observed a few times. The J gene is TRBJ2-3, the V gene TRBV29-1; perhaps TRBD2 as D (6 bases). The germline V and J ends were trimmed by 3 bases and 3 bases, with 19 bases remaining between them. Germline V gene data show CDR1 as SQVTM and CDR2 as ANQGSEA. This CDR3 region has 16 residues. DNA for the CDR3: TGCAGCGTTGAGGGCCATCTCCTGGGGACTACAGATACGCAGTATTTT. The encoded protein is CSVEGHLLGTTDTQYF.

The chain uses TRBV7-6 and TRBJ2-5, with D hard to call. CDR1 and CDR2 from the germline V gene are SGHVS and FNYEAQ. V lost 2 bases, J lost 1 base, and 11 bases lay in between. This CDR3 is built from 15 residues. In nucleotides, the CDR3 is TGTGCCAGCAGCTTAAGAGAAGTTCGCCAAGAGACCCAGTACTTC. Translation gives CASSLREVRQETQYF.

About this clonotype: At one end the junction does not follow the germline gene, possibly because of a read error. V gene TRBV10-3 combines with J gene TRBJ2-3, with D possibly matching TRBD2 (6 bases). Germline lookup yields CDR1 ENHRY and CDR2 SYGVKD. This CDR3 spans 13 amino acids. The CDR3 bases are TGTGCCATCCGAGGCGGGGCCACAGATGCGCAGTATTTT. Translation gives CAIRGGATDAQYF.

This chain links TRBV10-3 with TRBJ2-2; D uncertain. The CDR3 contains 18 residues. Trimming cost V 0 bases and J 1 base, with 15 bases left between them. Germline assignment: CDR1 ENHRY and CDR2 SYGVKD. The CDR3 protein is CAISESMAGKLNTGELFF. DNA of the CDR3: TGTGCCATCAGTGAGTCGATGGCAGGTAAATTGAACACCGGGGAGCTGTTTTTT.

The chain has TRBV6-1 and TRBJ2-5; 9 positions match TRBD1. After removal of 4 bases from V and 1 base from J, the junction contained 1 base not matched to a gene. CDR1 and CDR2 from the germline V gene are MNHNS and SASEGT. The length of the CDR3 is 14 residues. The DNA for the CDR3 is TGTGCCAGCAGTGGGACAGGGGCCCAAGAGACCCAGTACTTC. This codes for CASSGTGAQETQYF.

The chain uses TRBV20-1 and TRBJ2-1, with TRBD2 matching over 9 bases. This CDR3 spans 15 amino acids. Germline assignment: CDR1 DFQATT and CDR2 SNEGSKA (reference sequence). The V gene end was trimmed by 6 bases and the J gene end by 6 bases; junction bases not matched to a gene: 12. DNA of the CDR3: TGCAGTGCAGAGCCCGCGGGGGGGCCCTCCAATGAGCAGTTCTTC. Its protein product is CSAEPAGGPSNEQFF.

The chain has TRBV6-2 or TRBV6-3 and TRBJ2-1; D is perhaps TRBD1 (5 bases). V dropped 6 bases and J dropped 8 bases, with 14 bases sitting between them. The germline V gene has CDR1 MNHEY and CDR2 SVGEGT. The CDR3 loop spans 13 amino acids. The DNA of the CDR3 is TGTGCCAGCAGAACAGGATTTTTCGATGAGCAGTTCTTC. It codes for CASRTGFFDEQFF.

With regard to this clonotype: An end of the junction differs from the germline gene, which may be a read error. The chain uses TRBV5-1 and TRBJ2-5; 10 bases are shared with TRBD2. Germline CDR1 SGHRS, CDR2 YFSETQ. CDR3 length: 16 amino acids. The chain's CDR3 is CASSFTTSGDEETRYF. The DNA of the CDR3 is TGCGCCAGCAGCTTTACAACTAGCGGGGACGAAGAGACCCGGTACTTC.

This chain links TRBV5-5 with TRBJ2-5, with 11 bases fitting TRBD1. From germline, CDR1 is SGHKS and CDR2 YYEKEE (reference sequence). V lost 0 bases to trimming and J lost 2 bases; unmatched junction nucleotides: 6. The CDR3 is made up of 17 amino acids. The CDR3 region is CASSLGGQGGLQETQYF. The CDR3 DNA is TGTGCCAGCAGCTTGGGGGGACAGGGGGGACTACAAGAGACCCAGTACTTC.

This chain joins TRBV6-5 and TRBJ2-7; D is uncertain. Trimming left V 0 bases short and J 3 bases short, with 15 bases between. The CDR3 spans 16 residues. The germline V gene has CDR1 MNHEY and CDR2 SVGAGI. The CDR3 region is CASSYSSGPKNYEQYF. The CDR3 DNA sequence: TGTGCCAGCAGTTACTCGTCCGGACCCAAAAACTACGAGCAGTACTTC.

The V and J genes are TRBV4-1 and TRBJ2-6; D is possibly TRBD2 (5 bases). V shed 3 bases and J shed 10 bases, with 7 bases lying between them. The CDR3 consists of 12 residues. Germline V gives CDR1 MGHRA, CDR2 YSYEKL. The DNA for the CDR3 is TGCGCCAGCAGCCAGGGAGAGAACGTCCTGACTTTC. The encoded protein is CASSQGENVLTF.

This clonotype is a singleton in its sample. V is TRBV19 and J is TRBJ2-2; no definite D call. The germline V gene has CDR1 LNHDA and CDR2 SQIVND (reference sequence). Deletions cut 5 bases from V and 4 bases from J, with 11 bases between. This CDR3 region has 14 residues. Here the CDR3 reads CASSGSALTGELFF. The CDR3 bases are TGTGCCAGTAGTGGCTCAGCCCTCACCGGGGAGCTGTTTTTT.

This chain joins TRBV28 and TRBJ1-4; TRBD1 matches 7 bases. Trimming at V came to 7 bases and at J to 7 bases, leaving 9 bases not matched to a gene. The CDR3 has 14 amino acids. CDR1 and CDR2 from the germline V gene are MDHEN and SYDVKM. For the CDR3, the DNA is TGTGCCAGCATTACAGGGGAGGCTTTTGAAAAACTGTTTTTT. It translates to CASITGEAFEKLFF.

The J gene is TRBJ2-3, the V gene TRBV5-1; unclear D gene. The CDR3 is 15 amino acids. Between the trimmed V and J ends, which lost 0 bases and 0 bases, there was a span of 8 bases. CDR1 is SGHRS and CDR2 is YFSETQ in the germline V gene. CDR3 nucleotide sequence: TGCGCCAGCAGCTTGGAAAGTCAGAGCACAGATACGCAGTATTTT. Translated, it gives CASSLESQSTDTQYF. Looking up the rest from reference TRBV5-1 and TRBJ2-3 gives the full variable domain: KAGVTQTPRYLIKTRGQQVTLSCSPISGHRSVSWYQQTPGQGLQFLFEYFSETQRNKGNFPGRFSGRQFSNSRSEMNVSTLELGDSALYLCASSLESQSTDTQYFGPGTRLTVL.

The chain recombines TRBV20-1 with TRBJ2-5, with 11 bases fitting TRBD2. In germline, CDR1 is DFQATT, CDR2 SNEGSKA (reference sequence). With 6 bases clipped from V and 4 bases from J, the junction kept 4 bases outside the gene matches. This CDR3 comprises 13 residues. CDR3 region: CSAAGLAVETQYF. The CDR3 coding sequence is TGCAGTGCAGCGGGACTAGCGGTAGAGACCCAGTACTTC.

The chain recombines TRBV6-4 with TRBJ2-4; D assignment may be TRBD1 or TRBD2 (6 bases each). The CDR3 consists of 13 residues. In germline, CDR1 is MRHNA, CDR2 SNTAGT. Trimming cost V 3 bases and J 7 bases, with 10 bases left between them. The chain's CDR3 is CASSEDSGNIQYF. The CDR3 DNA reads as TGTGCCAGCAGTGAGGACAGCGGGAACATTCAGTACTTC.

The V gene is TRBV3-1, the J gene TRBJ2-1, with a possible D match to TRBD2 (5 bases). The CDR3 sequence is 13 residues long. V gave up 4 bases and J gave up 13 bases, with 17 bases separating them. Germline V gene lookup returns CDR1 LGHDT and CDR2 YNNKEL (reference sequence). The chain's CDR3 is CASSLPGRETQFF. As DNA, the CDR3 is TGTGCCAGCAGCCTCCCGGGAAGAGAGACCCAGTTCTTC.

V and J are TRBV11-3 and TRBJ2-3; D is perhaps TRBD1 or TRBD2 (5 bases each). Trimming shortened V by 6 bases and J by 4 bases, and 17 bases separated the two germline ends. From germline, CDR1 is SGHNT and CDR2 YENEEA. The CDR3 runs to 15 residues. The CDR3 loop is CASSLGRSVADTQYF. In nucleotides, the CDR3 is TGTGCCAGCAGTTTGGGACGAAGCGTAGCAGATACGCAGTATTTT.